A single sample is the source of the 6 T cell receptor beta chains below, sequenced in a study of post-analysis software for immune sequencing data. Study-level points and caveats: The five TRBV segments detected at higher frequency in patients than in controls included TRBV5-6, TRBV5-1 and TRBV20-1.

Included in the TCR beta cDNA libraries were unique molecular identifiers. TCRdb re-called the PCR reads through MiXCR, storing one row per CDR3 protein. The data show 550,000 to 700,000 distinct CDR3 sequences, with about 40% seen just once and about 1.8% held by the top ten. The antigens these receptors bind are not known. Sequencing was performed on blood. These receptors originate from a girl aged 5-17 years with multiple sclerosis.

This clonotype was counted once. The V and J genes are TRBV12-3 or TRBV12-4 and TRBJ2-3, with D perhaps being TRBD1 or TRBD2 (5 bases each). V lost 5 bases to trimming and J lost 12 bases, with 9 bases between them. The CDR3 contains 10 residues. CDR3 coding DNA: TGTGCCAGCAGTGGGGACGGACAGTATTTT. It translates to CASSGDGQYF.

Only a few counts were recorded for this clonotype. Written as DNA, the CDR3 is TGTGCCAGCAGTTACTCGAAGGATAGCGTTTCCTACGAGCAGTACTTC. This sequence encodes CASSYSKDSVSYEQYF. The chain combines TRBV6-5 with TRBJ2-7; D is possibly TRBD2 (5 bases). With 0 bases removed from V and 1 base from J, the gap between germline ends came to 13 bases. The CDR3 spans 16 residues. Germline lookup yields CDR1 MNHEY and CDR2 SVGAGI.

In its sample, this clonotype was seen a few times. The rearrangement uses TRBV4-1 and TRBJ2-1; TRBD2 might be the D (6 bases). Germline CDR1 MGHRA, CDR2 YSYEKL. This CDR3 comprises 19 residues. V was cut by 0 bases and J by 7 bases, with 25 bases left in between. Here the CDR3 DNA reads TGCGCCAGCAGCCAAGAACCCCTGGGGGACTTCAAGGGGTCTAATGAGCAGTTCTTC. Translated, it gives CASSQEPLGDFKGSNEQFF.

This clonotype was counted between two and nine times. J is TRBJ2-1 and V is TRBV10-3, with TRBD2 matching 8 bases. Germline V CDR1 and CDR2: ENHRY, SYGVKD. The length of the CDR3 is 14 residues. V was pared by 0 bases and J by 8 bases, with 3 bases of the junction left unmatched. CDR3 bases: TGTGCCATCAGTGAGTCAGGACTAGCCGATGAGCAGTTCTTC. Encoded protein: CAISESGLADEQFF.

The V and J genes are TRBV12-3 or TRBV12-4 and TRBJ1-2; D is possibly TRBD1 (6 bases). The CDR3 has 13 amino acids. V was cut by 4 bases and J by 8 bases, with 14 bases left in between. CDR3 DNA sequence: TGTGCCAGCAGTTCTCCAGGGGAGAAGGGCTACACCTTC. This gives the protein CASSSPGEKGYTF.

The chain links TRBV29-1 to TRBJ1-1; 9 bases align to TRBD1. The CDR3 contains 16 residues. The V gene end was trimmed by 6 bases and the J gene end by 3 bases; junction bases not matched to a gene: 14. The germline V gene has CDR1 SQVTM and CDR2 ANQGSEA. CDR3 region: CSVSSRLTGGDTEAFF. The CDR3 DNA reads TGCAGCGTAAGCTCCAGATTGACAGGGGGGGACACTGAAGCTTTCTTT.